This T cell receptor beta chain is drawn from a study of identical twins. With respect to this clonotype: Its antigen is not known.

Trimming left V 11 bases short and J 8 bases short, with 19 bases between. The CDR3 runs to 13 residues. Germline V gives CDR1 ENHRY, CDR2 SYGVKD. TCRdb processed the 5' RACE reads anew with MiXCR; each CDR3 protein has one entry. In the table there are over 500,000 distinct CDR3 sequences, roughly a fifth of which are singletons. Study-level results: Cord blood beta clonotypes that were abundant carried fewer insertions, and memory repertoires showed no such trend.

This same sample was also taken into another study, of T cells expressing NK-cell markers.

The clonotype comes from a woman aged 18-29 years in good health. V gene TRBV10-3 combines with J gene TRBJ2-1; D may be TRBD2 (7 bases). The source material was CD4+ T cells sorted from blood. In DNA, the CDR3 is TGTGCCTTACCCCCGGGGGGCCGCGATGAGCAGTTCTTC. Its translation: CALPPGGRDEQFF.